What follows are 17 T cell receptor beta chains derived from one specimen sequenced in a study of blood T cells in healthy people across ages. A second roughly 6 to 12 cycle PCR used barcoded and J-beta primers. MiXCR was run by TCRdb on the 5' RACE reads, yielding one entry per CDR3 protein. The table lists 1,300,000 or so distinct CDR3 sequences, roughly 59% of them singletons. Specimen: blood. The receptors were gathered from a man aged 18 to 30 in good health.

V is TRBV7-6 and J is TRBJ2-6; 10 bases fit TRBD1. The length of the CDR3 is 15 residues. Germline V gene lookup returns CDR1 SGHVS and CDR2 FNYEAQ. CDR3 in amino acids: CATATGGHGANVLTF. DNA of the CDR3: TGTGCAACTGCGACAGGGGGCCATGGGGCCAACGTCCTGACTTTC.

The rearrangement uses TRBV9 and TRBJ2-1; 7 positions match TRBD2. Per the germline V gene, CDR1 is SGDLS and CDR2 is YYNGEE. Unmatched junction bases numbered 9, after V lost 4 bases and J lost 8 bases. CDR3 length equals 14 residues. The CDR3: CASSLAPRGDEQFF. The CDR3 coding sequence is TGTGCCAGCAGCCTAGCCCCCCGGGGGGATGAGCAGTTCTTC.

The V call is TRBV6-6, the J call TRBJ1-4; D is undetermined. CDR1 and CDR2 (germline): MNHNY, SVGAGI (reference sequence). Trimming removed 6 bases at V and 3 bases at J, with 5 bases between. The CDR3 runs 12 residues. This CDR3 reads CASREANEKLFF. Here the CDR3 DNA reads TGTGCCAGCAGGGAGGCTAATGAAAAACTGTTTTTT.

The gene calls are TRBV9 and TRBJ2-4, with 7 nucleotides matching TRBD1. This CDR3 has 15 residues. Losses at the gene ends were 2 bases for V and 9 bases for J; bases not matched to a gene: 11. CDR1 is SGDLS, CDR2 YYNGEE, per germline. In DNA form, the CDR3 reads TGTGCCAGCAGCGTCTCGGACAGGCCCAGGACCATTCAGTACTTC. This translates into CASSVSDRPRTIQYF.

In its sample, this clonotype was seen a few times. This chain uses TRBV2 with TRBJ2-6, with D perhaps given as TRBD1 or TRBD2 (6 bases each). The CDR3 consists of 17 residues. Trimming took 2 bases from V and 0 from J, leaving 11 bases between them. CDR1 and CDR2 from the germline V gene are SNHLY and FYNNEI. CDR3 DNA: TGTGCCAGCAGTGAATTAGGGGGGATCTCTGGGGCCAACGTCCTGACTTTC. It codes for CASSELGGISGANVLTF.

J is TRBJ1-5 and V is TRBV6-5, with D tentatively TRBD1 (5 bases). Germline lookup yields CDR1 MNHEY and CDR2 SVGAGI. The CDR3 covers 17 residues. Trimming removed 7 bases at V and 2 bases at J, with 21 bases between. The CDR3 nucleotides read TGTGCCAGCATTAAGAGGCCTGGGACGAGGGGCAATCAGCCCCAGCATTTT. This encodes CASIKRPGTRGNQPQHF.

This clonotype was observed a handful of times. The chain has TRBV4-3 and TRBJ2-3, with D unclear. The CDR3 is made up of 13 amino acids. Trimming took off 0 bases at V and 9 bases at J, with 10 bases between the two ends. The germline V gene has CDR1 LGHNA and CDR2 YSLEER. DNA for the CDR3: TGCGCCAGCAGCCAAGATGGTACGAGGACGCAGTATTTT. Its translation is CASSQDGTRTQYF.

Details on this clonotype: A junction end diverges from the germline sequence, so it may reflect a read error. The V call is TRBV4-1, the J call TRBJ1-5; TRBD1 might be the D (5 bases). From germline, CDR1 is MGHRA and CDR2 YSYEKL. This CDR3 is 16 amino acids long. The CDR3 protein is CASSHQGLGPNQSQHF. CDR3 coding DNA: TGCGCCAGCAGCCATCAGGGACTAGGTCCGAATCAGTCCCAGCATTTT.

The gene calls are TRBV21-1 and TRBJ2-1. TRBV21-1 is designated a pseudogene. The CDR3 totals 13 residues. The CDR3 loop is CASSKAAVFGQFF. The CDR3 coding sequence is TGTGCCAGCAGCAAAGCGGCGGTCTTTGGGCAGTTCTTC.

The chain has TRBV11-2 and TRBJ2-7, with D perhaps given as TRBD1 or TRBD2 (5 bases each). The CDR3 contains 13 residues. CDR1 is SGHAT, CDR2 FQNNGV, per germline. V lost 5 bases and J 6 bases, leaving 14 bases between the germline ends. In DNA form, the CDR3 reads TGTGCCAGCAGCCCGTCGGGACGGAGCGAGCAGTACTTC. Amino acids: CASSPSGRSEQYF.

The CDR3 region is CASSPTGSLAKNIQYF. The CDR3 DNA reads TGTGCCAGCAGCCCGACAGGTTCCCTAGCCAAAAACATTCAGTACTTC. The chain has TRBV21-1 and TRBJ2-4; TRBD1 reflects the table's D call only, with no check against the DNA. TRBV21-1 has pseudogene status. The CDR3 totals 16 residues.

This rearrangement joins TRBV20-1 to TRBJ2-1; D is undetermined. Trimming took 5 bases from V and 3 from J, leaving 14 bases between them. The length of the CDR3 is 14 residues. Germline V gene lookup returns CDR1 DFQATT and CDR2 SNEGSKA (reference sequence). The CDR3 nucleotides read TGCAGTGCTGCGAATCCTAGGTACTACAATGAGCAGTTCTTC. Residues: CSAANPRYYNEQFF.

This chain connects TRBV5-6 to TRBJ1-2; 7 bases map to TRBD1. Germline assignment: CDR1 SGHDT and CDR2 YYEEEE. The junction had 4 bases not matched to a gene; V was cut back by 2 bases and J by 6 bases. The CDR3 extends over 13 amino acids. The CDR3 coding sequence is TGTGCCAGCAGCTTACTCACAGGGGATGGCTACACCTTC. It translates to CASSLLTGDGYTF.

This clonotype showed up just a few times. V and J are TRBV7-9 and TRBJ2-1, with TRBD2 matching 7 bases. Germline CDR1 and CDR2: SEHNR and FQNEAQ (reference sequence). V lost 5 bases to trimming and J lost 4 bases; unmatched junction nucleotides: 8. The CDR3 consists of 15 residues. DNA for the CDR3: TGTGCCAGCAGCCCCCGGGACTACAGATACAATGAGCAGTTCTTC. Translated: CASSPRDYRYNEQFF.

This clonotype occurred a few times. The gene calls are TRBV10-3 and TRBJ2-1; the D is unclear. V was pared by 10 bases and J by 12 bases, with 10 bases between. The CDR3 is 9 amino acids. CDR1 is ENHRY and CDR2 is SYGVKD in the germline V gene. DNA for the CDR3: TGTGCCAGCCTTACTCGGCAGTTCTTC. Amino acid sequence: CASLTRQFF.

This clonotype is a singleton in its sample. This chain joins TRBV7-9 and TRBJ2-2; D remains unclear. The CDR3 has 14 residues. The V and J ends lost 3 bases and 3 bases respectively, with 8 bases between them. Germline lookup yields CDR1 SEHNR and CDR2 FQNEAQ (reference sequence). DNA of the CDR3: TGTGCCAGCAGCTTGAGCACCTACACCGGGGAGCTGTTTTTT. Translation: CASSLSTYTGELFF.

The chain joins TRBV11-1 to TRBJ2-7; no clear D. The CDR3 runs 16 residues. V was trimmed by 5 bases and J by 2 bases, leaving 19 bases between them. CDR1 and CDR2 (germline): SGHAT, FQDESV (reference sequence). CDR3: CASSPKPTPGTYEQYF. The CDR3 DNA sequence: TGTGCCAGCAGCCCGAAACCGACACCCGGAACCTACGAGCAGTACTTC.